The 23 T cell receptor beta chains presented below share a single source sample, sequenced in a study of shared clonotypes between healthy human individuals. The repertoire was sequenced with immunoSEQ multiplex PCR; TCRdb's copy has only in-frame clones and lacks some. The sample has around 510,000 clones, roughly four fifths seen once. Sequencing was performed on PBMCs. The origin of the receptors is a woman between 40 and 50 years old in good health. Some clones in this sample may be carry-over from other donors' samples.

This clone has more than one count but fewer than ten. The chain joins TRBV5-6 to TRBJ2-7; maybe TRBD2 (6 bases). The CDR3 is made up of 13 amino acids. CDR1 is SGHDT, CDR2 YYEEEE, per germline. With 1 base removed from V and 7 bases from J, the gap between germline ends came to 12 bases. As DNA, the CDR3 is TGTGCCAGCAGCTTGTATATGGCGGGGGAGCAGTACTTC. Translation gives CASSLYMAGEQYF.

With regard to this clone: This is likely an artifact of a read error, given a far larger clone one base away. The identical CDR3 is also encoded by other nucleotide sequences in the sample. V usage is TRBV4-2 and J usage is TRBJ1-2; tentative D call: TRBD1 (5 bases). The length of the CDR3 is 15 residues. The ends were cut back, 4 bases at V and 8 bases at J, with 20 bases in the middle. Germline V lookup: CDR1 LGHNA, CDR2 YNFKEQ. CDR3 coding DNA: TGTGCCAGCAGCCCATCCGGGGCCGAGTCCTACGGCTACACCTTC. Translation gives CASSPSGAESYGYTF.

The chain recombines TRBV29-1 with TRBJ2-1, with D tentatively TRBD2 (7 bases). Germline V gives CDR1 SQVTM, CDR2 ANQGSEA. Trimming took off 6 bases at V and 8 bases at J, with 20 bases between the two ends. CDR3 length: 14 residues. The chain's CDR3 is CSVGGGGPTDEQFF. The CDR3 bases are TGCAGCGTGGGGGGAGGGGGACCCACGGATGAGCAGTTCTTC.

This sequence joins TRBV2 and TRBJ1-2; D is possibly TRBD1 (5 bases). CDR3 size: 14 residues. Germline CDR1 SNHLY, CDR2 FYNNEI. The V gene lost 4 bases and the J gene lost 6 bases, with 15 bases spanning the gap. For the CDR3, the DNA is TGTGCCAGCAGTGTAGCAGGGCGAGCCGATGGCTACACCTTC. Its protein product is CASSVAGRADGYTF.

The sample holds a few counts of this clone. This chain links TRBV18 with TRBJ1-2; D unresolved. The CDR3 loop spans 14 amino acids. CDR1 KGHSH and CDR2 LQKENI come from the germline V gene. V was shortened by 2 bases and J by 9 bases, with 16 bases between the two germline ends. DNA for the CDR3: TGTGCCAGCTCACCAGGCAGGTCCGGTAGCAGCTACACCTTC. As protein: CASSPGRSGSSYTF.

The V gene is TRBV19, the J gene TRBJ2-3, with unresolved D. The CDR3 is made up of 14 amino acids. V lost 2 bases to trimming and J lost 8 bases, with 14 bases between them. The germline gives CDR1 LNHDA, CDR2 SQIVND (reference sequence). CDR3 DNA sequence: TGTGCCAGTAGTATAACTCTGACCGGCGGTACGCAGTATTTT. Translated: CASSITLTGGTQYF. The whole variable domain, filled in from reference TRBV19 and TRBJ2-3, reads DGGITQSPKYLFRKEGQNVTLSCEQNLNHDAMYWYRQDPGQGLRLIYYSQIVNDFQKGDIAEGYSVSREKKESFPLTVTSAQKNPTAFYLCASSITLTGGTQYFGPGTRLTVL.

The chain employs TRBV2 and TRBJ1-2; D gene ambiguous. Trimming took off 5 bases at V and 4 bases at J, with 8 bases between the two ends. Germline V gene lookup returns CDR1 SNHLY and CDR2 FYNNEI. This CDR3 region has 12 residues. The CDR3 loop is CASSRWSYGYTF. Here the CDR3 DNA reads TGTGCCAGCAGTAGGTGGTCCTATGGCTACACCTTC.

This sequence joins TRBV6-1 and TRBJ2-7; 7 bases are shared with TRBD2. CDR1 and CDR2 (germline): MNHNS, SASEGT. V dropped 0 bases and J dropped 1; count of bases not matched to a gene: 3. The CDR3 sequence is 15 residues long. The CDR3: CASSEAVSGSYEQYF. The CDR3 nucleotides read TGTGCCAGCAGTGAAGCAGTTAGCGGGTCCTACGAGCAGTACTTC.

The chain employs TRBV30 and TRBJ1-2; tentatively, D is TRBD1 (5 bases). CDR1 GTSNPN and CDR2 SVGIG come from the germline V gene (reference sequence). This CDR3 is 14 amino acids long. V gave up 3 bases and J gave up 8 bases, with 19 bases separating them. The CDR3 coding sequence is TGTGCCTGGAGCGAAGGGGTTCAGGTTAACGGCTACACCTTC. It is translated as CAWSEGVQVNGYTF. The full variable domain, completed using reference TRBV30 and TRBJ1-2, is SQTIHQWPATLVQPVGSPLSLECTVEGTSNPNLYWYRQAAGRGLQLLFYSVGIGQISSEVPQNLSASRPQDRQFILSSKKLLLSDSGFYLCAWSEGVQVNGYTFGSGTRLTVV.

This rearrangement joins TRBV5-6 to TRBJ1-5; 8 bases match TRBD1. Germline V CDR1 and CDR2: SGHDT, YYEEEE. The V gene end was trimmed by 4 bases and the J gene end by 6 bases; junction bases not matched to a gene: 3. This CDR3 contains 13 residues. CDR3 protein: CASSRDRGQPQHF. CDR3 coding DNA: TGTGCCAGCAGCCGAGACAGGGGTCAGCCCCAGCATTTT.

The rearrangement joins TRBV29-1 to TRBJ2-1; 14 bases map to TRBD2. V was clipped by 8 bases and J by 6 bases; unmatched bases: 3. This CDR3 has 13 residues. The germline V gene has CDR1 SQVTM and CDR2 ANQGSEA. This CDR3 reads CSSGTSGSNEQFF. The CDR3 region has the DNA TGCAGCTCGGGGACTAGCGGGAGCAATGAGCAGTTCTTC.

This clone was recorded once. This rearrangement joins TRBV4-1 to TRBJ2-1, with D hard to call. Per germline, CDR1 MGHRA and CDR2 YSYEKL. There are 17 residues in the CDR3. The V gene lost 0 bases and the J gene lost 8 bases, with 20 bases spanning the gap. DNA of the CDR3: TGCGCCAGCAGCCAAGATCCGGCGACCTCACGGTTGGATGAGCAGTTCTTC. This sequence encodes CASSQDPATSRLDEQFF.

This clone showed up just a few times. The chain carries TRBV4-1 and TRBJ2-1; 15 bases are a match to TRBD2. Germline lookup yields CDR1 MGHRA and CDR2 YSYEKL. The V segment lost 0 bases and the J segment 7 bases; nucleotides outside the gene matches: 19. This CDR3 spans 22 amino acids. The CDR3 DNA is TGCGCCAGCAGCCAAGAGAGATTTTCCCGGACTAGCGGGAGGGCCGGTGGGAATGAGCAGTTCTTC. It encodes CASSQERFSRTSGRAGGNEQFF.

This clone was detected many times. This sample includes further DNA sequences coding for the same CDR3. The CDR3 region is CASSLTGGNTEAFF. CDR3 in DNA: TGCGCCAGCAGCCTCACAGGTGGGAACACTGAAGCTTTCTTT. The V and J genes are TRBV4-3 and TRBJ1-1, with D possibly matching TRBD1 (5 bases). Germline V lookup: CDR1 LGHNA, CDR2 YSLEER. Trimming left V 4 bases short and J 1 base short, with 10 bases between. The CDR3 sequence is 14 residues long.

V usage is TRBV2 and J usage is TRBJ2-2; D ambiguous. Germline V gene lookup returns CDR1 SNHLY and CDR2 FYNNEI. V was clipped by 6 bases and J by 3 bases, with 11 bases between them. This CDR3 has 14 residues. CDR3 nucleotides: TGTGCCAGCAGGTGGTTGTCGGACACCGGGGAGCTGTTTTTT. Protein sequence: CASRWLSDTGELFF. Full variable domain (missing parts from reference TRBV2 and TRBJ2-2): EPEVTQTPSHQVTQMGQEVILRCVPISNHLYFYWYRQILGQKVEFLVSFYNNEISEKSEIFDDQFSVERPDGSNFTLKIRSTKLEDSAMYFCASRWLSDTGELFFGEGSRLTVL.

The chain has TRBV28 and TRBJ1-5; possible D gene TRBD1, 6 bases. The CDR3 has 13 residues. Trimming stripped 11 bases from V and 6 bases from J, with 17 bases between. Germline V lookup: CDR1 MDHEN, CDR2 SYDVKM. Written as DNA, the CDR3 is TGTGCCGGACAACGGGGGGGGGCTCAGCCCCAGCATTTT. Amino acids: CAGQRGGAQPQHF.

The rearrangement links TRBV2 to TRBJ2-5, with 7 bases that match TRBD1. This CDR3 is 14 amino acids long. J gave up 5 bases and V 4 bases, and 7 bases lay outside the gene matches. From germline, CDR1 is SNHLY and CDR2 FYNNEI. In nucleotides, the CDR3 is TGTGCCAGCAGTGTTGAGGTCAGGGGGGAGACCCAGTACTTC. Its translation: CASSVEVRGETQYF.

This clone was seen at least ten times. The chain combines TRBV27 with TRBJ1-4, with 11 nucleotides matching TRBD1. This CDR3 spans 15 amino acids. Trimming removed 6 bases from V and 7 bases from J; junction bases left unmatched: 7. The germline V gene encodes CDR1 MNHEY and CDR2 SMNVEV (reference sequence). This CDR3 reads CASRAGQGEVEKLFF. CDR3 coding DNA: TGTGCCAGCAGGGCGGGACAGGGGGAAGTTGAAAAACTGTTTTTT.

The chain has TRBV4-1 and TRBJ2-1; D unclear. CDR1 and CDR2 from the germline V gene are MGHRA and YSYEKL. The CDR3 spans 15 residues. Trimming stripped 5 bases from V and 10 bases from J, with 21 bases between. The CDR3 is CASSDEGIGIMEQFF. In DNA form, the CDR3 reads TGCGCCAGCAGCGACGAAGGTATAGGGATCATGGAGCAGTTCTTC.

The chain uses TRBV7-9 and TRBJ2-2, with 7 bases identical to TRBD1. The J segment lost 1 base and the V segment lost 9 bases, leaving 8 bases of the junction unmatched. The length of the CDR3 is 15 residues. Germline V gives CDR1 SEHNR, CDR2 FQNEAQ (reference sequence). The CDR3: CASTRQGVNTGELFF. CDR3 coding DNA: TGTGCCAGTACACGGCAGGGGGTGAACACCGGGGAGCTGTTTTTT.

This clone was observed a handful of times. This chain links TRBV7-2 with TRBJ1-1; TRBD1 aligns across 8 bases. Unmatched junction bases numbered 5, after V lost 3 bases and J lost 11 bases. Per the germline V gene, CDR1 is SGHTA and CDR2 is FQGNSA. CDR3 length: 12 amino acids. CDR3: CASSFNRGYAFF. CDR3 in DNA: TGTGCCAGCAGCTTCAACAGGGGGTATGCTTTCTTT.

This clone was picked up many times. This sequence joins TRBV6-5 and TRBJ2-1, with 8 positions matching TRBD1. The CDR3 is 13 residues long. The V and J ends lost 5 bases and 5 bases, in that order; junction bases with no gene match: 2. Germline CDR1 is MNHEY and CDR2 is SVGAGI. CDR3 sequence reads: CASSTDRDNEQFF. Here the CDR3 DNA reads TGTGCCAGCAGTACGGACAGGGACAATGAGCAGTTCTTC.

A single count supports this clone. This chain's CDR3 is CASSPGTSGINEQFF. In nucleotides, the CDR3 is TGTGCCAGCTCCCCCGGGACTAGCGGAATCAATGAGCAGTTCTTC. The chain recombines TRBV18 with TRBJ2-1, with TRBD2 matching 11 bases. This CDR3 has 15 amino acids. The V segment lost 6 bases and the J segment 6 bases; nucleotides outside the gene matches: 7. The germline V gene has CDR1 KGHSH and CDR2 LQKENI.